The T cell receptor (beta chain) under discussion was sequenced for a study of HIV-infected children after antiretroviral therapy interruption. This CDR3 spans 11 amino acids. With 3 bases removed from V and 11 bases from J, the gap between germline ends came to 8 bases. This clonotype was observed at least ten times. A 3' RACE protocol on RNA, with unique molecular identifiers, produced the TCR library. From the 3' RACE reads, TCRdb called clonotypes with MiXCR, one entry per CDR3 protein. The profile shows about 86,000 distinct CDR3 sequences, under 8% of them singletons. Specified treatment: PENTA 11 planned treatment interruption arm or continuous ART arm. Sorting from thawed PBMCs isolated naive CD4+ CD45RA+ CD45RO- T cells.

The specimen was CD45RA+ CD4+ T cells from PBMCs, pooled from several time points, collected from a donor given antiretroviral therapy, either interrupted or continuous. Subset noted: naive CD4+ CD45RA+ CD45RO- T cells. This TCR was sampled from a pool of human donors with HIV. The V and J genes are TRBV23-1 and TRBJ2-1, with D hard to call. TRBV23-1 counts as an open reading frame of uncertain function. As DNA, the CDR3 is TGCGCCAGCAGTCACCCAGAAAAGCAGTTCTTC. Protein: CASSHPEKQFF.